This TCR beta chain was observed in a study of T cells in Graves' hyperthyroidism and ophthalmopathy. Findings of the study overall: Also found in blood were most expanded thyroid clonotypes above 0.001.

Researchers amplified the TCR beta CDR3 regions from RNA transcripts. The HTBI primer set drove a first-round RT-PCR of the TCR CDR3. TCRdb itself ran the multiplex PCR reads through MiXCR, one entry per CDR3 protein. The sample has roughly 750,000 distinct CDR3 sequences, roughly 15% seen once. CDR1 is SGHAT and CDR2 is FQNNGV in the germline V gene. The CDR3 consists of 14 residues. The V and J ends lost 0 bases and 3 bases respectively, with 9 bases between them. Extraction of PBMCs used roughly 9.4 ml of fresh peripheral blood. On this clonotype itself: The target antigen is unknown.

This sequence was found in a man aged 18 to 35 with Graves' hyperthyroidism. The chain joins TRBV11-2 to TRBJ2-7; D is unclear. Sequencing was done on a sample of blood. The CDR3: CASSLDSIYYEQYF. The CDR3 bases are TGTGCCAGCAGCTTAGATTCCATTTACTACGAGCAGTACTTC.